A single sample gave rise to the 21 T cell receptor beta chains below, sequenced in a study of T cell responses to AZD1222 COVID-19 vaccine. Clones were sequenced by immunoSEQ multiplex PCR, and TCRdb holds only the in-frame ones, with some missing. The sample carries over 90,000 clones, over 80% recorded once. This material consisted of peripheral blood, taken on day 0 of AZD1222 vaccination. The receptors were gathered from an adult in good health.

The V gene is TRBV28, the J gene TRBJ1-1, with TRBD1 identical over 7 bases. V shed 2 bases and J 6 bases; nucleotides not matched to a gene: 6. This CDR3 is 14 amino acids long. Germline V CDR1 and CDR2: MDHEN, SYDVKM. As DNA, the CDR3 is TGTGCCAGCAGTTTAGCTACAGGGGTCCCTGAAGCTTTCTTT. Translating gives CASSLATGVPEAFF. Supplemented by reference TRBV28 and TRBJ1-1, the full variable domain reads DVKVTQSSRYLVKRTGEKVFLECVQDMDHENMFWYRQDPGLGLRLIYFSYDVKMKEKGDIPEGYSVSREKKERFSLILESASTNQTSMYLCASSLATGVPEAFFGQGTRLTVV.

The chain has TRBV29-1 and TRBJ1-2, with D perhaps matching TRBD1 (6 bases). Germline CDR1 is SQVTM and CDR2 is ANQGSEA. Trimming cost V 6 bases and J 8 bases, with 16 bases left between them. The CDR3 covers 12 residues. The CDR3 nucleotides are TGCAGCGTGACCACAGGGAGTCAGGGCTACACCTTC. It yields the protein CSVTTGSQGYTF.

J is TRBJ2-2 and V is TRBV7-9; a possible D gene is TRBD2 (6 bases). Trimming cost V 3 bases and J 6 bases, with 14 bases left between them. The CDR3 runs to 15 residues. Germline CDR1 SEHNR, CDR2 FQNEAQ (reference sequence). DNA of the CDR3: TGTGCCAGCAGCTTCTTGGGGGGAATCTCCGGGGAGCTGTTTTTT. This encodes CASSFLGGISGELFF.

The CDR3 nucleotides read TGCGCCAGCAGGCAGGATACACCCTCTGGAAACACCATATATTTT. Translation: CASRQDTPSGNTIYF. J is TRBJ1-3 and V is TRBV5-1; D unclear. This CDR3 is built from 15 residues. The ends were cut back, 5 bases at V and 0 bases at J, with 12 bases in the middle. The germline V gene encodes CDR1 SGHRS and CDR2 YFSETQ.

The chain joins TRBV18 to TRBJ1-2; 10 bases align to TRBD1. Germline lookup yields CDR1 KGHSH and CDR2 LQKENI. This CDR3 contains 15 residues. V lost 6 bases to trimming and J lost 8 bases; unmatched junction nucleotides: 12. CDR3 residues: CASSPNPGQGMGYTF. The CDR3, as DNA: TGTGCCAGCTCGCCTAACCCGGGACAGGGGATGGGCTACACCTTC.

The rearrangement joins TRBV11-2 to TRBJ1-1; perhaps TRBD1 as D (6 bases). The CDR3 extends over 16 amino acids. Trimming shortened V by 5 bases and J by 1 base, and 17 bases separated the two germline ends. CDR1 and CDR2 (germline): SGHAT, FQNNGV. The CDR3 is CASSPRHREWNTEAFF. In DNA form, the CDR3 reads TGTGCCAGCAGCCCACGGCACAGGGAGTGGAACACTGAAGCTTTCTTT.

The gene calls are TRBV27 and TRBJ1-3; TRBD1 is a possible D gene (6 bases). The CDR3 contains 20 residues. The germline V gene encodes CDR1 MNHEY and CDR2 SMNVEV (reference sequence). The germline V and J ends were trimmed by 2 bases and 4 bases, with 27 bases remaining between them. The CDR3 loop reads CASSLGDNLFESDKGNTIYF. In DNA, the CDR3 is TGTGCCAGCAGTTTAGGGGACAATCTCTTTGAATCGGACAAGGGAAACACCATATATTTT.

The CDR3 DNA is TGCGCCAGCAGTCAGGGACCTTGCGCCGGGGAGCTGTTTTTT. Translation gives CASSQGPCAGELFF. The rearrangement joins TRBV23-1 to TRBJ2-2; D assignment may be TRBD1 or TRBD2 (5 bases each). TRBV23-1 has ORF status, its function being uncertain. This CDR3 is 14 amino acids long. Trimming shortened V by 3 bases and J by 6 bases, and 11 bases separated the two germline ends.

The chain joins TRBV25-1 to TRBJ2-1; 9 bases match TRBD1. Trimming removed 5 bases from V and 0 bases from J; junction bases left unmatched: 8. In germline, CDR1 is MGHDK, CDR2 SYGVNS. The CDR3 totals 17 residues. For the CDR3, the DNA is TGTGCCAGCAGTCACTTACAGGGGGCAAGCTCCTACAATGAGCAGTTCTTC. It is translated as CASSHLQGASSYNEQFF.

This rearrangement joins TRBV10-3 to TRBJ1-4, with 7 bases identical to TRBD1. This CDR3 is built from 13 residues. Germline CDR1 ENHRY, CDR2 SYGVKD. V lost 9 bases and J lost 4; bases outside the gene matches: 5. CDR3 amino acids: CAITDRVNEKLFF. The CDR3, as DNA: TGTGCCATTACCGACAGGGTTAATGAAAAACTGTTTTTT.

The chain employs TRBV18 and TRBJ1-1; D gene unclear. The CDR3 is 15 amino acids. Trimming took off 0 bases at V and 0 bases at J, with 8 bases between the two ends. Germline CDR1 reads KGHSH; CDR2 reads LQKENI. CDR3 loop: CASSPPWQMNTEAFF. For the CDR3, the DNA is TGTGCCAGCTCACCACCGTGGCAAATGAACACTGAAGCTTTCTTT.

The chain combines TRBV14 with TRBJ1-2, with 7 positions matching TRBD1. The V gene's germline CDR1 is SGHDN and CDR2 FVKESK. With V trimmed by 4 bases and J by 8 bases, 10 bases remained unmatched. The CDR3 is 14 residues long. The CDR3 DNA follows: TGTGCCAGCAGCCGACTACAGGGGCCGGGGGGCTACACCTTC. It codes for CASSRLQGPGGYTF.

The chain joins TRBV28 to TRBJ1-2, with D possibly being TRBD1 (6 bases). V lost 10 bases and J 4 bases, leaving 13 bases between the germline ends. This CDR3 has 12 amino acids. Per the germline V gene, CDR1 is MDHEN and CDR2 is SYDVKM. The DNA for the CDR3 is TGTGCCAATTCGGACAGTACCTATGGCTACACCTTC. It encodes CANSDSTYGYTF.

The V gene is TRBV6-4, the J gene TRBJ2-1; maybe TRBD1 (6 bases). This CDR3 region has 14 residues. Germline-derived CDR1 and CDR2 are MRHNA and SNTAGT. Trimming took off 6 bases at V and 12 bases at J, with 21 bases between the two ends. DNA for the CDR3: TGTGCCAGCAGGGCATCCGAGGGACAATCAAGGCAGTTCTTC. This encodes CASRASEGQSRQFF.

This rearrangement joins TRBV27 to TRBJ2-5; D call uncertain. The V gene's germline CDR1 is MNHEY and CDR2 SMNVEV (reference sequence). This CDR3 is 15 amino acids long. With 8 bases removed from V and 5 bases from J, the gap between germline ends came to 21 bases. CDR3 DNA sequence: TGTGCCAGCGGCCCTGCCCGCCCAGATTCGGAGACCCAGTACTTC. Translating it yields CASGPARPDSETQYF.

The chain couples TRBV6-5 to TRBJ1-4; no clear D. Germline V gene data show CDR1 as MNHEY and CDR2 as SVGAGI. The CDR3 is 14 amino acids. V shed 5 bases and J shed 0 bases, with 7 bases lying between them. Here the CDR3 DNA reads TGTGCCAGCAGTCCCTCTACAACTAATGAAAAACTGTTTTTT. It is translated as CASSPSTTNEKLFF.

Turning to this clone: This sample includes further DNA sequences coding for the same CDR3. The rearrangement uses TRBV6-2 or TRBV6-3 and TRBJ2-7, with D possibly TRBD2 on 5 matching bases. Germline-derived CDR1 and CDR2 are MNHEY and SVGEGT. This CDR3 region has 13 residues. V shed 2 bases and J shed 3 bases, with 8 bases lying between them. As DNA, the CDR3 is TGTGCCAGCAGTTACGAGGAGGACTACGAGCAGTACTTC. It translates to CASSYEEDYEQYF.

J is TRBJ1-1 and V is TRBV18; a weak D match, TRBD1 (5 bases). V gave up 1 base and J gave up 4 bases, with 10 bases separating them. From germline, CDR1 is KGHSH and CDR2 LQKENI. This CDR3 region has 14 residues. This CDR3 is CASSPRGEVTEAFF. In nucleotides, the CDR3 is TGTGCCAGCTCACCACGAGGGGAGGTCACTGAAGCTTTCTTT.

V and J are TRBV7-6 and TRBJ1-3, with D possibly TRBD1 on 6 matching bases. This CDR3 contains 15 residues. Germline V gene lookup returns CDR1 SGHVS and CDR2 FNYEAQ. V dropped 3 bases and J dropped 0 bases, with 9 bases sitting between them. The CDR3 DNA sequence: TGTGCCAGCAGCTTGGGGGCAGGCTCTGGAAACACCATATATTTT. Its protein product is CASSLGAGSGNTIYF.

J is TRBJ2-1 and V is TRBV5-5, with 7 nucleotides matching TRBD1. The ends lost 2 bases at V and 10 bases at J; junction bases unmatched: 3. From germline, CDR1 is SGHKS and CDR2 YYEKEE (reference sequence). CDR3 length equals 12 residues. The CDR3 bases are TGTGCCAGCAGCTTAACAGGGGAGGAGCAGTTCTTC. Protein: CASSLTGEEQFF.

The chain links TRBV6-5 to TRBJ1-4; no reliable D call. CDR1 and CDR2 (germline): MNHEY, SVGAGI. V lost 6 bases and J 3 bases, leaving 8 bases between the germline ends. The length of the CDR3 is 13 residues. For the CDR3, the DNA is TGTGCCAGCAGGGTGCGGCCTAATGAAAAACTGTTTTTT. Amino acids: CASRVRPNEKLFF.